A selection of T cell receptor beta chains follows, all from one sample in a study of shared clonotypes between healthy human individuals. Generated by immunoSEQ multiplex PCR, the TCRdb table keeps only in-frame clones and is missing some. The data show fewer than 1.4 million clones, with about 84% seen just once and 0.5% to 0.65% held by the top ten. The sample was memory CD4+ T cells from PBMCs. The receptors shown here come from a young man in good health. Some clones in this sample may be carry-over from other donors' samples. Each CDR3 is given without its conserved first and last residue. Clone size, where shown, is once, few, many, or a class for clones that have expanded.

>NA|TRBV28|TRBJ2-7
ASSLSGAISEQY
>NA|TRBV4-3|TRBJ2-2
ASSQAQILAGDTGELF
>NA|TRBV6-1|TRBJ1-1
ASSDMKGGTEAF
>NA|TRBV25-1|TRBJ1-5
AIRVMSGQSGNQPQH
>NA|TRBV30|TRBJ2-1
AWSQPDEQF
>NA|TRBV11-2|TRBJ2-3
ASSRSLAGSTDTQY
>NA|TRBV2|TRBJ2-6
ASSENRGSNVLT
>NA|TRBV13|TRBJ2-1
ASSPTSGPTYNEQF
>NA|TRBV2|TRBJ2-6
ASGANVLT
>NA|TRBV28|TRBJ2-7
ASRLTGGSYEQY
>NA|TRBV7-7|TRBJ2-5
ASSFGTKETQY
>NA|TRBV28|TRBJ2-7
ASSSQGQGYYEQY
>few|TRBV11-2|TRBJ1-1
ASSLRLGRNTEAF
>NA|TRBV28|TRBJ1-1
ASSLGGGSNTEAF
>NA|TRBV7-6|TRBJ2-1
ASSPWSGGSYNEQF
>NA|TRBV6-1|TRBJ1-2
ASSADRGRVPNYGYT
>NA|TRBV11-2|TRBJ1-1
ASTITGPTEAF
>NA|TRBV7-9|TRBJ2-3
ASSQIGDTQY
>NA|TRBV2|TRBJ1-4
ASSQPGFKEKLF
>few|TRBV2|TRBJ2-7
ASSVVGGQY
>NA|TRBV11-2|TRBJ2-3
ASSTRIAGVVPDTQY
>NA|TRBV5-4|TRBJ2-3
ASSLGLAFSDTQY
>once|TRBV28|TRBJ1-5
ASSLVGDRGRTQPQH
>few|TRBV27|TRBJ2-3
ASSLAGALDTQY
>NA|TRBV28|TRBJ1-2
ASSLQQGGYT
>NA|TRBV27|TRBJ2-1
ASSAVAGQIGEQF
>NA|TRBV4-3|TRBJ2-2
ASSRRSRREVRKPGELF
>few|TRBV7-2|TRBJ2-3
ASSLSGREGADTQY
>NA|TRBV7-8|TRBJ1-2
ASSLVAGGYT
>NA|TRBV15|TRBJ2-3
ATSSRTVASTDTQY
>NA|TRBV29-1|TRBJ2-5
SVRQGGETQY
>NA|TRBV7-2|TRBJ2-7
ASSTWTGGYEQY